This TCR beta chain was obtained from a study of blood T cell repertoires in COVID-19 (TCRdb year 2020). Some background on the complete study: Samples from collaborators originated in the United States, Italy and Spain and spanned both the acute and convalescent phases of COVID-19. HLA class I and class II types, where available, came from metadata supplied by the sample provider rather than from assay-based typing. Sample metadata almost always included a de-identified subject ID, COVID-19 status, age in years and sex. The samples were drawn from the first 160 participants of the ongoing ImmuneRACE study and from more than 1,000 subjects provided by 6 global collaborators. The prospective study material was composed of cDNA or gDNA derived from T cells, B-cell-depleted T cells, or PBMCs. Deeply sampled blood TCRbeta repertoires from subjects exposed to, actively infected with, or recovered from COVID-19 were included in the dataset. The repertoires were released in a freely available public database meant as a resource for research on the immune response to SARS-CoV-2. The research as a whole found: Clinical and demographic metadata were provided uncurated, with the amount varying by source and participant.

To note about this clone: The antigen this receptor binds is unknown. No much larger clone exists at a distance of one base, and base qualities are not known.

The collaborating institutions used their own protocols to collect whole blood in K2EDTA tubes. For TCRbeta analysis, collaborators shipped samples in one of three forms: frozen whole blood, isolated PBMCs, or DNA extracted from either of those sample types. TCRbeta CDR3 regions were amplified from genomic DNA by means of the immunoSEQ Assay, a bias-controlled multiplex PCR. In the paper's pipeline: Nucleated cell counts per sample were estimated from amplification of reference gene primers within the assay. To quantify the absolute abundance of each unique TCRbeta CDR3 rearrangement, sequence reads were collapsed and filtered. For each sample, productive Simpson clonality was calculated by taking the square root of Simpson's diversity index across productive rearrangements. TCRdb stores this immuneACCESS table with in-frame sequences only. Part of the clones is absent; in the studies checked, under half of the shortfall reflects unresolved V genes, and no reason is known for the rest. From that table come the V and J calls and clone size; the DNA was used to work out D and trimming. The sample profile shows 130,000 to 150,000 clones; 88% of them were found once. The top ten hold under 3% of the sample.

Ends trimmed: V by 7 bases, J by 1 base; bases unmatched to a gene: 22. From the cysteine through the phenylalanine, the CDR3 covers 22 amino acids. Of the read, only the CDR3 DNA is kept; its 66 bases are in frame from base 1. The germline V gene specifies KGHDR as CDR1 and SFDVKD as CDR2. The chain is assembled from TRBV24-1 and TRBJ2-3; 13 bases in the junction line up with TRBD2. Input material: peripheral blood. The clonotype comes from a human donor in a cohort sampled during active COVID-19. The CDR3 in this case is CATRGSPGQGRLAGGGTDTQYF. The sequenced DNA: TGTGCCACCAGGGGCTCACCGGGACAGGGAAGACTAGCGGGGGGCGGCACAGATACGCAGTATTTT.